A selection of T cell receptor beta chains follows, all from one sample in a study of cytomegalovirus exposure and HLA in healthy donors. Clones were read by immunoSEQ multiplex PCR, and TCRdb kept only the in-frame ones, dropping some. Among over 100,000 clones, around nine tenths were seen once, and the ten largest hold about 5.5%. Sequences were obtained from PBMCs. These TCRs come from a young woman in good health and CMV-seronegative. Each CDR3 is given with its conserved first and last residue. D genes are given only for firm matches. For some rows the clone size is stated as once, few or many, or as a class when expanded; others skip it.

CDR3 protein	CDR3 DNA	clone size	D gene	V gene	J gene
CASSFRQYQETQYF	TGTGCCAGCAGCTTTCGACAGTACCAAGAGACCCAGTACTTC	-	-	TRBV5-4	TRBJ2-5
CASSSYPLRGDGYTF	TGTGCCAGCAGTTCCTACCCACTCAGGGGCGATGGCTACACCTTC	-	-	TRBV6-5	TRBJ1-2
CASSLSRMDYGYTF	TGTGCCAGCAGTTTATCCAGGATGGACTATGGCTACACCTTC	once	-	TRBV28	TRBJ1-2
CASSRGLAGPPPLYEQYF	TGCGCCAGCAGCCGGGGACTAGCGGGACCTCCCCCCCTTTACGAGCAGTACTTC	-	TRBD2	TRBV4-1	TRBJ2-7
CASSVGVRLAGGSYNEQFF	TGTGCCAGCAGCGTAGGGGTCCGACTAGCGGGAGGCAGCTACAATGAGCAGTTCTTC	-	TRBD2	TRBV9	TRBJ2-1
CASRPDRGLAGELFF	TGTGCCAGCAGGCCAGACAGGGGGCTAGCCGGGGAGCTGTTTTTT	few	TRBD1	TRBV7-8	TRBJ2-2
CASSLTGTLSGNTIYF	TGTGCCAGCAGCCTTACAGGGACGCTATCTGGAAACACCATATATTTT	-	-	TRBV7-2	TRBJ1-3
CATSRRGGGSPLHF	TGTGCCACCAGCAGACGAGGGGGGGGTTCACCCCTCCACTTT	once	-	TRBV15	TRBJ1-6
CAIRTGTTGDTQYF	TGTGCCATCAGAACCGGGACTACTGGGGATACGCAGTATTTT	few	TRBD2	TRBV10-3	TRBJ2-3
CASSPGTQTYEQYF	TGTGCCAGCTCACCGGGGACACAAACCTACGAGCAGTACTTC	once	-	TRBV18	TRBJ2-7
CASSQDRAPWTGELFF	TGTGCCAGCAGCCAAGACAGGGCCCCTTGGACCGGGGAGCTGTTTTTT	-	-	TRBV14	TRBJ2-2
CASSQESSGMNTEAFF	TGCGCCAGCAGCCAAGAATCCAGCGGAATGAACACTGAAGCTTTCTTT	-	-	TRBV4-3	TRBJ1-1
CASSSPSGGGGNTIYF	TGTGCCAGCAGTTCCCCTTCTGGGGGCGGAGGAAACACCATATATTTT	-	-	TRBV28	TRBJ1-3
CASSPRQGLDEQYF	TGTGCCAGCAGCCCTCGACAGGGTCTGGACGAGCAGTACTTC	-	TRBD1	TRBV7-8	TRBJ2-7
CASSLYDEQYF	TGTGCCAGCAGCTTATATGACGAGCAGTACTTC	-	-	TRBV11-2	TRBJ2-7
CASSAMSQGRETQYF	TGTGCCAGCAGCGCTATGAGTCAGGGGCGGGAGACCCAGTACTTC	-	-	TRBV7-9	TRBJ2-5
CASSQVMVRYNYGYTF	TGCGCCAGCAGCCAAGTCATGGTCAGATATAACTATGGCTACACCTTC	few	-	TRBV4-3	TRBJ1-2
CASSNPAGGFTDTQYF	TGTGCCAGCAGCAATCCTGCAGGGGGGTTCACAGATACGCAGTATTTT	-	-	TRBV11-2	TRBJ2-3
CASSFTSGSYNEQFF	TGCGCCAGCAGCTTTACTAGCGGCAGCTACAATGAGCAGTTCTTC	-	TRBD2	TRBV5-1	TRBJ2-1
CASQGQGGETQYF	TGTGCCAGCCAAGGACAGGGAGGCGAGACCCAGTACTTC	-	TRBD1	TRBV19	TRBJ2-5
CASRVGPLSTDTQYF	TGTGCCAGCCGAGTGGGCCCCCTTAGCACAGATACGCAGTATTTT	-	-	TRBV28	TRBJ2-3
CASSGDRGLANYGYTF	TGTGCCAGCAGTGGAGACAGGGGACTGGCTAACTATGGCTACACCTTC	-	TRBD1	TRBV6-4	TRBJ1-2
CAISVSGTRDNEQFF	TGTGCCATCAGTGTGAGCGGGACTAGGGACAATGAGCAGTTCTTC	-	TRBD2	TRBV10-3	TRBJ2-1
CASRLVAGESSYGYTF	TGTGCAAGTCGCTTAGTTGCCGGGGAAAGTAGCTATGGCTACACCTTC	-	-	TRBV12-2	TRBJ1-2
CASSQGTGGWTEAFF	TGCGCCAGCAGCCAGGGGACAGGGGGTTGGACTGAAGCTTTCTTT	-	TRBD1	TRBV4-1	TRBJ1-1
CASSQPLKGKLYGYTF	TGCGCCAGCAGCCAACCTCTTAAGGGGAAACTCTATGGCTACACCTTC	-	-	TRBV4-1	TRBJ1-2
CASSQALRGSTEAFF	TGCGCCAGCAGCCAAGCGCTTCGGGGGTCCACTGAAGCTTTCTTT	-	-	TRBV4-3	TRBJ1-1
CASSEFSWLEAFF	TGTGCCAGCAGTGAATTTTCCTGGCTTGAAGCTTTCTTT	-	-	TRBV6-1	TRBJ1-1
CASSLTGSAPTQYF	TGTGCCAGCAGCTTAACCGGGTCCGCGCCGACCCAGTACTTC	few	-	TRBV7-3	TRBJ2-5
CASSSTVLENTIYF	TGTGCCAGCAGCTCGACAGTCCTGGAAAACACCATATATTTT	-	-	TRBV7-9	TRBJ1-3
CASSIQISGNTIYF	TGTGCCAGTAGTATACAAATCTCTGGAAACACCATATATTTT	-	-	TRBV19	TRBJ1-3
CASSPSGGLPYEQYF	TGTGCCAGCAGTCCCAGCGGGGGGCTGCCCTACGAGCAGTACTTC	-	TRBD2	TRBV2	TRBJ2-7
CASSEVRDSGVRPQHF	TGTGCCAGCAGTGAAGTTCGGGACAGCGGAGTTAGGCCCCAGCATTTT	-	TRBD1	TRBV6-1	TRBJ1-5
CAWGDTNHDYNEQFF	TGTGCCTGGGGAGATACTAATCACGACTACAATGAGCAGTTCTTC	few	-	TRBV30	TRBJ2-1
CASSRDYEAFF	TGTGCCAGCAGCCGAGACTATGAAGCTTTCTTT	few	-	TRBV5-6	TRBJ1-1
CAAGQEMNTEAFF	TGTGCCGCCGGACAGGAGATGAACACTGAAGCTTTCTTT	few	TRBD1	TRBV30	TRBJ1-1
CASSSSRGAQFDTQYF	TGTGCCAGCAGTTCCTCTCGGGGGGCCCAGTTTGATACGCAGTATTTT	-	-	TRBV27	TRBJ2-3
CASIRRGGNEQFF	TGTGCCAGCATTAGGAGAGGGGGCAATGAGCAGTTCTTC	-	-	TRBV28	TRBJ2-1
CASSTQGAETDTQYF	TGTGCCAGCAGCACGCAGGGGGCCGAGACAGATACGCAGTATTTT	once	TRBD1	TRBV7-3	TRBJ2-3
CASSPGLGGESEQFF	TGTGCCAGCTCACCAGGTCTAGGGGGCGAGAGTGAGCAGTTCTTC	-	TRBD1	TRBV18	TRBJ2-1
CASSSTADTQYF	TGTGCCAGCAGTTCGACAGCAGATACGCAGTATTTT	-	-	TRBV6-6	TRBJ2-3
CASRASAGGSYEQYF	TGTGCCAGTAGGGCCTCAGCGGGGGGCTCCTACGAGCAGTACTTC	once	TRBD2	TRBV19	TRBJ2-7